A selection of T cell receptor beta chains follows, all from one sample in a study of CD8+ T cells in alopecia areata. Measured with immunoSEQ multiplex PCR; TCRdb has only the in-frame clones, and not every one. Of some 99,000 clones listed, 50% to 75% are singletons. The sample in question was CD8+ T cells sorted from blood, obtained at week 4, from a patient treated with tofacitinib. The receptors shown here come from a human donor with alopecia areata. CDR3s leave out the opening cysteine and the closing phenylalanine or tryptophan.

v_call cdr3_aa
TRBV23-1 ASSQSSPSDRGSNQPQH
TRBV7-2 ASSLSLSGFAADTQY
TRBV13 ASRAGSSNEQF
TRBV7-9 ASSPGLIQETQY
TRBV7-9 ASSLARLEAF
TRBV9 ASSVVPGSQETQY
TRBV29-1 SPDRDEQF
TRBV6-6 ASSYSAGFEQY
TRBV7-9 ASSPDGLTNEKLF
TRBV4-1 ASSPWTGGNEKLF
TRBV4-1 ASSHSGRGTHEQY
TRBV7-9 ATELRSVPGEGYT
TRBV27 ASSFSAGGLNEQF
TRBV27 ASSLSTRGYEQY
TRBV27 ASSWQGSGELF
TRBV7-2 ASSSTYEQY
TRBV4-3 ASSQEAGGRSYEQY
TRBV5-8 ASSLIDREGYT
TRBV4-2 ASSPPGRGSYEQY
TRBV5-1 ASSPETGEAF
TRBV6-5 ASSYSQGGGTPLH
TRBV4-3 ASSQAGGDYGYT
TRBV27 ASSHSLGGVPNGYT
TRBV29-1 SVYRGIEAF
TRBV9 ASSHFSGSGTGELF
TRBV13 ASSSRGSSYNSPLH
TRBV7-9 ASSLGFYGYT
TRBV27 ASSLGANTEAF
TRBV15 ATSRPYDTEQNIQY
TRBV23-1 ASRPGTASYEQY
TRBV27 ASSPQGARGYT
TRBV2 ARRQGGGYT
TRBV19 ASSTGVAQETQY
TRBV28 ASTLREGVRNEQF
TRBV28 ASSPETSITDTQY
TRBV7-9 ASSLEQGGNQPQH
TRBV6-5 ASSYRQGNQPQH
TRBV2 ASSEGLWQGKDTEAF
TRBV27 ASSFVGASSTDTQY
TRBV30 AWRGESYGYT
TRBV27 ASREQY
TRBV4-1 ASSLVGTSGYEQY
TRBV6-5 ASSYSIEDEQF
TRBV23-1 ASSQWEATYGYT
TRBV7-3 ASSPQGRGTEAF
TRBV19 ASTDGGGQPQH
TRBV18 ASSPPTSGLTDTQY
TRBV9 ASSPRQGWGVDEKLF
TRBV7-9 ASSLVREETQY
TRBV5-1 ASSSLRDGPSYEQY
TRBV9 ASSVGTGSDEQY
TRBV5-1 ASSLSGYNEQF
TRBV4-1 ASSQETYPGTTGGYT
TRBV30 AWETGVMNEQY
TRBV29-1 SVEVKPGYEQY
TRBV5-1 ASSLVKNEQF
TRBV27 ASSLGTGLRQETQY
TRBV5-1 ASSLFNNEQF
TRBV30 AWSVSSGRY